Shown below are 31 T cell receptor beta chains from a single sample sequenced in a study of human T cells and chemical hapten exposure. The time point denotes: patch test 1, 2 weeks after DPC sensitization. The treatment here: therapeutic diphenylcyclopropenone sensitization with weekly scalp DPC. TCRdb processed the RACE reads anew with MiXCR; each CDR3 protein has one entry. The data show a few hundred thousand distinct CDR3 sequences, with approximately 5.1% seen just once and under 3% held by the top ten. This material consisted of whole blood, taken in connection with sensitization to the hapten diphenylcyclopropenone (DPC). The receptor set was obtained from a woman in her forties or fifties with alopecia areata. Some clones in this sample may be carry-over from other donors' samples.

This chain joins TRBV19 and TRBJ1-5; TRBD1 agrees at 11 bases. CDR3 length equals 15 residues. Germline V gene data show CDR1 as LNHDA and CDR2 as SQIVND (reference sequence). The J segment lost 9 bases and the V segment lost 10 bases, leaving 14 bases of the junction unmatched. The CDR3 here is CATALGTGGLPPQHF. Written as DNA, the CDR3 is TGTGCCACTGCCCTAGGGACAGGGGGTCTTCCGCCCCAGCATTTT.

The rearrangement uses TRBV7-2 and TRBJ2-1; possibly TRBD1 or TRBD2 for D (5 bases each). The V and J ends lost 1 base and 8 bases respectively, with 21 bases between them. Looked up from germline, CDR1 is SGHTA and CDR2 is FQGNSA. This CDR3 spans 17 amino acids. The CDR3 DNA follows: TGTGCCAGCAGCTTAGTAAGAGGGGCTTTAAGTCCCTATGAGCAGTTCTTC. It is translated as CASSLVRGALSPYEQFF.

The chain combines TRBV20-1 with TRBJ2-3; TRBD2 matches 13 bases. This CDR3 spans 16 amino acids. Germline CDR1 reads DFQATT; CDR2 reads SNEGSKA (reference sequence). The V gene end was trimmed by 0 bases and the J gene end by 2 bases; junction bases not matched to a gene: 2. CDR3 DNA: TGCAGTGCTAGAGAGGGACTAGCGGGGTTCACAGATACGCAGTATTTT. Its protein product is CSAREGLAGFTDTQYF.

V is TRBV15 and J is TRBJ1-5; 7 bases are shared with TRBD1. Germline-derived CDR1 and CDR2 are LNHNV and YYDKDF (reference sequence). The length of the CDR3 is 15 residues. Trimming took 0 bases from V and 6 from J; bases not matched to a gene: 5. CDR3 region: CATSRDRGLGQPQHF. CDR3 in DNA: TGTGCCACCAGCAGAGATAGGGGGCTTGGTCAGCCCCAGCATTTT.

This clonotype appeared many times. This sequence joins TRBV4-1 and TRBJ1-5; D remains ambiguous. CDR3 length equals 15 residues. Germline CDR1 and CDR2: MGHRA and YSYEKL. Between the trimmed V and J ends, which lost 2 bases and 4 bases, there was a span of 12 bases. The CDR3 protein is CASSQRAGGNQPQHF. CDR3 bases: TGCGCCAGCAGCCAAAGGGCCGGCGGTAATCAGCCCCAGCATTTT.

The chain carries TRBV6-1 and TRBJ2-3, with TRBD2 identical over 7 bases. The germline V gene encodes CDR1 MNHNS and CDR2 SASEGT. V lost 11 bases to trimming and J lost 2 bases; unmatched junction nucleotides: 13. The CDR3 covers 15 residues. CDR3 loop: CAVYPGLTNTDTQYF. For the CDR3, the DNA is TGTGCCGTCTACCCGGGACTAACGAACACAGATACGCAGTATTTT.

The chain carries TRBV18 and TRBJ2-3, with 12 bases matching TRBD2. CDR1 is KGHSH, CDR2 LQKENI, per germline. V trimming: 2 bases; J trimming: 4 bases; junction bases outside the gene matches: 7. The CDR3 is 17 amino acids. This chain's CDR3 is CASSPIPSGRAPDTQYF. CDR3 sequence (DNA): TGTGCCAGCTCACCAATCCCTAGCGGGAGGGCTCCAGATACGCAGTATTTT.

In its sample, this clonotype was seen a few times. The chain employs TRBV15 and TRBJ2-2; the D is unclear. The germline V and J ends were trimmed by 3 bases and 6 bases, with 5 bases remaining between them. Germline values: CDR1 LNHNV, CDR2 YYDKDF (reference sequence). CDR3 length: 12 residues. The CDR3: CATSRAAGELFF. The CDR3 bases are TGTGCCACCAGCAGGGCGGCCGGGGAGCTGTTTTTT.

The V gene is TRBV27, the J gene TRBJ2-3; no firm D call. From germline, CDR1 is MNHEY and CDR2 SMNVEV (reference sequence). V gave up 2 bases and J gave up 6 bases, with 15 bases separating them. The CDR3 consists of 15 residues. CDR3 region: CASSLSSRRSDTQYF. CDR3 in DNA: TGTGCCAGCAGTTTAAGCTCCCGACGCTCCGATACGCAGTATTTT.

The sample holds many counts of this clonotype. The chain recombines TRBV5-1 with TRBJ2-1; D is perhaps TRBD2 (6 bases). With 4 bases removed from V and 9 bases from J, the gap between germline ends came to 11 bases. The CDR3 is 12 residues long. Per germline, CDR1 SGHRS and CDR2 YFSETQ. The CDR3 spells CASSGGSVEQFF. In nucleotides, the CDR3 is TGCGCCAGCAGCGGGGGGTCCGTTGAGCAGTTCTTC.

This clonotype was picked up many times. CDR3 coding DNA: TGTGCCAGCAGCTTAGAGGGGAAGTGGCAGCCCCAGCATTTT. Translating it yields CASSLEGKWQPQHF. The chain carries TRBV7-9 and TRBJ1-5, with a weak D call TRBD1 (5 bases). The germline V gene encodes CDR1 SEHNR and CDR2 FQNEAQ (reference sequence). This CDR3 comprises 14 residues. The V gene lost 1 base and the J gene lost 7 bases, with 11 bases spanning the gap.

The chain is built from TRBV27 and TRBJ2-1, with D hard to call. The CDR3 is 13 amino acids. V shed 2 bases and J shed 6 bases, with 8 bases lying between them. Germline lookup yields CDR1 MNHEY and CDR2 SMNVEV (reference sequence). The CDR3 DNA reads TGTGCCAGCAGTTTACCCTACCCCAATGAGCAGTTCTTC. Amino acids: CASSLPYPNEQFF.

The chain is built from TRBV3-1 and TRBJ2-5, with D perhaps TRBD1 or TRBD2 (5 bases each). V lost 5 bases and J lost 5, with 18 bases in between. The V gene's germline CDR1 is LGHDT and CDR2 YNNKEL (reference sequence). The CDR3 extends over 15 amino acids. Here the CDR3 reads CASSDTPEEGETQYF. The CDR3 DNA sequence: TGTGCCAGCAGCGATACACCTGAAGAGGGGGAGACCCAGTACTTC.

This clonotype was counted ten times or more. V and J are TRBV28 and TRBJ2-7; 8 bases are a match to TRBD1. CDR1 is MDHEN and CDR2 is SYDVKM in the germline V gene. With V trimmed by 2 bases and J by 2 bases, 11 bases remained unmatched. There are 17 residues in the CDR3. CDR3 DNA: TGTGCCAGCAGTTTACCCCAGGGGGCGCGCCTAGCCTACGAGCAGTACTTC. Its translation is CASSLPQGARLAYEQYF.

Ten or more counts support this clonotype. The rearrangement joins TRBV28 to TRBJ1-1; no definite D call. The CDR3 is 12 amino acids. V lost 3 bases to trimming and J lost 1 base, with 3 bases between them. Germline assignment: CDR1 MDHEN and CDR2 SYDVKM. CDR3 in amino acids: CASSFANTEAFF. The CDR3 bases are TGTGCCAGCAGTTTTGCGAACACTGAAGCTTTCTTT.

This chain uses TRBV15 with TRBJ1-5, with D unresolved. This CDR3 contains 15 residues. Germline assignment: CDR1 LNHNV and CDR2 YYDKDF (reference sequence). Trimming pared 0 bases from V and 6 bases from J, leaving 12 bases between. The CDR3 spells CATSRESGFGQPQHF. In nucleotides, the CDR3 is TGTGCCACCAGCAGAGAATCAGGATTCGGTCAGCCCCAGCATTTT.

This clonotype was seen repeatedly, ten times or more. This chain connects TRBV4-1 to TRBJ1-2; a weak D match, TRBD1 (5 bases). The CDR3 has 14 amino acids. V shed 1 base and J shed 2 bases, with 8 bases lying between them. The germline V gene encodes CDR1 MGHRA and CDR2 YSYEKL. CDR3 loop: CASSQATGNYGYTF. CDR3 coding DNA: TGCGCCAGCAGCCAAGCAACAGGCAACTATGGCTACACCTTC.

The J gene is TRBJ2-7, the V gene TRBV6-6, with 14 bases that match TRBD2. V gave up 6 bases and J gave up 4 bases; unmatched junction bases: 11. The germline V gene encodes CDR1 MNHNY and CDR2 SVGAGI (reference sequence). This CDR3 region has 17 residues. The CDR3 DNA follows: TGTGCCAGCAGCCCGACTAGCGGGAGGGCATCCCCATACGAGCAGTACTTC. Protein product: CASSPTSGRASPYEQYF.

Comment on this clonotype: A clone one base away is much larger, so this may be a read error. The gene calls are TRBV24-1 and TRBJ2-2; TRBD2 matches at 10 bases. The CDR3 consists of 17 residues. CDR1 and CDR2 (germline): KGHDR, SFDVKD. The CDR3 protein is CATSDSSGRVWTGELIF. The CDR3 DNA is TGTGCCACCAGTGATTCTAGCGGGAGAGTTTGGACCGGGGAGCTGATTTTT.

The chain recombines TRBV12-3 or TRBV12-4 with TRBJ2-7; D possibly uses TRBD1 or TRBD2 (5 bases each). With 6 bases removed from V and 2 bases from J, the gap between germline ends came to 14 bases. The CDR3 contains 14 residues. CDR3 loop: CASSPGRRAYEQYF. DNA of the CDR3: TGTGCCAGCAGCCCGGGACGGCGAGCCTACGAGCAGTACTTC.

This clonotype was counted many times. This chain uses TRBV6-2 or TRBV6-3 with TRBJ1-1; D is unclear. Germline assignment: CDR1 MNHEY and CDR2 SVGEGT. The CDR3 is made up of 14 amino acids. With 6 bases removed from V and 1 base from J, the gap between germline ends came to 12 bases. The CDR3 is CASSSDRSNTEAFF. The CDR3 nucleotides are TGTGCCAGCAGCTCCGACCGCTCGAACACTGAAGCTTTCTTT.

There are many counts of this clonotype. Here the CDR3 DNA reads TGTGCCAGCAGCGCCAGGACGGGCTGGACTGAAGCTTTCTTT. Its protein is CASSARTGWTEAFF. The rearrangement uses TRBV6-2 or TRBV6-3 and TRBJ1-1; no clear D. CDR3 length equals 14 residues. With 6 bases removed from V and 5 bases from J, the gap between germline ends came to 16 bases. Per germline, CDR1 MNHEY and CDR2 SVGEGT.

This clonotype appeared many times. The genes are TRBV18 and TRBJ2-3, with D uncertain. Germline-derived CDR1 and CDR2 are KGHSH and LQKENI. V dropped 3 bases and J dropped 6 bases, with 10 bases sitting between them. The CDR3 is made up of 13 amino acids. This CDR3 is CASSPFGLDTQYF. CDR3 DNA: TGTGCCAGCTCACCTTTCGGGCTCGATACGCAGTATTTT.

This clonotype has ten or more counts. This chain connects TRBV7-6 to TRBJ2-1, with D perhaps matching TRBD2 (6 bases). Between the trimmed V and J ends, which lost 2 bases and 8 bases, there was a span of 10 bases. The V gene's germline CDR1 is SGHVS and CDR2 FNYEAQ. The CDR3 sequence is 13 residues long. CDR3: CASSLSGGDEQFF. DNA of the CDR3: TGTGCCAGCAGCTTATCCGGGGGTGATGAGCAGTTCTTC.

In this sample, this clonotype turned up many times. The chain joins TRBV6-2 or TRBV6-3 to TRBJ2-1; tentative D call: TRBD2 (5 bases). This CDR3 comprises 16 residues. Germline V lookup: CDR1 MNHEY, CDR2 SVGEGT. V was clipped by 5 bases and J by 10 bases, with 24 bases between them. The CDR3 DNA is TGTGCCAGCAGTATTGGAGGCAACACGAATAAGAAGGAGCAGTTCTTC. This encodes CASSIGGNTNKKEQFF.

In its sample, this clonotype was seen many times. The chain uses TRBV29-1 and TRBJ1-1, with a weak D call TRBD1 (5 bases). This CDR3 comprises 11 residues. Germline lookup yields CDR1 SQVTM and CDR2 ANQGSEA. With 4 bases removed from V and 7 bases from J, the gap between germline ends came to 10 bases. CDR3 loop: CSVVQVHEAFF. CDR3 bases: TGCAGCGTTGTACAGGTCCATGAAGCTTTCTTT.

This clonotype was seen ten or more times. The rearrangement links TRBV12-3 or TRBV12-4 to TRBJ1-2; D is perhaps TRBD1 (6 bases). The CDR3 spans 14 residues. Trimming stripped 7 bases from V and 2 bases from J, with 14 bases between. CDR3 residues: CASNSLGANYGYTF. The DNA of the CDR3 is TGTGCCAGCAACTCACTGGGGGCCAACTATGGCTACACCTTC.

This clonotype has a count of ten or more. This chain uses TRBV2 with TRBJ1-1, with TRBD1 as a possible D gene (5 bases). V lost 4 bases and J 1 base, leaving 13 bases between the germline ends. Germline CDR1 and CDR2: SNHLY and FYNNEI. This CDR3 is 15 amino acids long. CDR3 residues: CASSGMGRKNTEAFF. CDR3 sequence (DNA): TGTGCCAGCAGTGGAATGGGACGGAAGAACACTGAAGCTTTCTTT.

This clonotype was detected ten times or more. The rearrangement uses TRBV5-1 and TRBJ2-2; D is ambiguous. Germline CDR1 SGHRS, CDR2 YFSETQ. The length of the CDR3 is 15 residues. Trimming shortened V by 0 bases and J by 0 bases, and 6 bases separated the two germline ends. The CDR3 nucleotides read TGCGCCAGCAGCTTGGGTGAGGCGAACACCGGGGAGCTGTTTTTT. Amino acid sequence: CASSLGEANTGELFF.

This clonotype has more than one count but fewer than ten. The gene calls are TRBV28 and TRBJ2-3; TRBD1 might be the D (6 bases). The germline gives CDR1 MDHEN, CDR2 SYDVKM. The CDR3 runs 15 residues. The V end lost 3 bases, the J end lost 7 bases, and 17 bases lay between the germline ends. The CDR3 DNA reads as TGTGCCAGCAGTTTCCAGGGGCGGTTTGGAAATACGCAGTATTTT. Amino acids: CASSFQGRFGNTQYF.

This clonotype was detected ten times or more. The genes are TRBV20-1 and TRBJ1-5, with TRBD1 matching 8 bases. This CDR3 spans 12 amino acids. The ends lost 5 bases at V and 7 bases at J; junction bases unmatched: 4. Germline assignment: CDR1 DFQATT and CDR2 SNEGSKA (reference sequence). The chain's CDR3 is CSAGQGEQPQHF. CDR3 sequence (DNA): TGCAGTGCTGGACAGGGAGAACAGCCCCAGCATTTT.